This is a list of T cell receptor beta chains from one sample in a study of identical twins. MiXCR, applied by TCRdb to the 5' RACE reads, yields one record per CDR3 protein. In the table there are 240,000 or so distinct CDR3 sequences, about 11% of which are singletons. Sequencing input: memory T cells sorted from blood. The receptors stem from a man aged 45 to 65 in good health. Both conserved end residues are part of each CDR3. D genes are given only for firm matches. Clone size, where shown, is once, few, many, or a class for clones that have expanded.

J gene | V gene | D gene | clone size | CDR3 protein | CDR3 DNA
TRBJ2-3 | TRBV20-1 | . | many | CSVTPQRTDATDTQYF | TGCAGTGTCACGCCCCAACGAACGGACGCCACAGATACGCAGTATTTT
TRBJ2-2 | TRBV11-3 | . | . | CASSLVVGELFF | TGTGCCAGCAGCTTAGTCGTCGGGGAGCTGTTTTTT
TRBJ1-5 | TRBV12-3/TRBV12-4 | . | many | CASSPGVISNQPQHF | TGTGCCAGCAGTCCAGGGGTTATAAGCAATCAGCCCCAGCATTTT
TRBJ2-7 | TRBV5-1 | TRBD1 | few | CASSPRDRGEQYF | TGCGCCAGCAGCCCCCGGGACAGAGGGGAGCAGTACTTC
TRBJ2-5 | TRBV5-4 | TRBD1 | . | CASSKTTGGGETQYF | TGTGCCAGCAGCAAAACGACAGGGGGCGGGGAGACCCAGTACTTC
TRBJ1-4 | TRBV29-1 | . | many | CSVEDLWGIDEKLFF | TGCAGCGTTGAAGATCTTTGGGGAATCGATGAAAAACTGTTTTTT
TRBJ2-7 | TRBV20-1 | TRBD2 | many | CSASSGTSGVRHAMYEQYF | TGCAGTGCTAGCTCCGGGACTAGCGGGGTGCGACACGCAATGTACGAGCAGTACTTC
TRBJ1-1 | TRBV12-3/TRBV12-4 | . | . | CASSLARVRAAYTEAFF | TGTGCCAGCAGTTTAGCGCGGGTGAGGGCGGCGTACACTGAAGCTTTCTTT
TRBJ1-1 | TRBV29-1 | TRBD1 | few | CSVKGQGVMNTEAFF | TGCAGCGTTAAAGGACAGGGGGTCATGAACACTGAAGCTTTCTTT
TRBJ1-3 | TRBV5-1 | . | . | CASSLSAGSGNTIYF | TGCGCCAGCAGCTTGTCTGCGGGCTCTGGAAACACCATATATTTT
TRBJ2-3 | TRBV20-1 | TRBD2 | many | CSVPSGRGPDTQYF | TGCAGTGTCCCTAGCGGGAGGGGCCCAGATACGCAGTATTTT
TRBJ2-5 | TRBV5-6 | TRBD1 | many | CASSFLGTGGATQYF | TGTGCCAGCAGCTTTCTAGGGACAGGGGGGGCGACCCAGTACTTC
TRBJ1-1 | TRBV6-1 | TRBD1 | few | CASSRQGINTEAFF | TGTGCCAGCAGTCGACAGGGAATAAACACTGAAGCTTTCTTT
TRBJ2-7 | TRBV6-1 | . | . | CASSPRGSDYEQYF | TGTGCCAGCAGTCCCCGAGGGTCAGACTACGAGCAGTACTTC
TRBJ2-3 | TRBV18 | TRBD2 | few | CASSYSRLAGHTDTQYF | TGTGCCAGCTCATACTCGAGACTAGCGGGACACACAGATACGCAGTATTTT
TRBJ2-3 | TRBV19 | TRBD1 | many | CASRPDRASDTQYF | TGTGCCAGTAGACCGGACAGGGCGTCAGATACGCAGTATTTT
TRBJ2-5 | TRBV20-1 | TRBD2 | many | CSARLAGGVETQYF | TGCAGTGCTAGGTTAGCGGGAGGTGTGGAGACCCAGTACTTC
TRBJ2-7 | TRBV7-2 | . | few | CASSWGASSYEQYF | TGTGCCAGCAGCTGGGGGGCAAGCTCCTACGAGCAGTACTTC
TRBJ2-7 | TRBV20-1 | TRBD2 | . | CSERLAGRYEQYF | TGCAGTGAACGACTAGCGGGAAGGTACGAGCAGTACTTC
TRBJ1-2 | TRBV7-9 | . | few | CASSLGIGDGYTF | TGTGCCAGCAGCCTAGGCATAGGGGATGGCTACACCTTC
TRBJ1-1 | TRBV7-9 | TRBD1 | many | CASGGTGLTTEAFF | TGTGCCAGCGGGGGGACAGGCCTTACCACTGAAGCTTTCTTT
TRBJ2-3 | TRBV7-9 | . | few | CASSSDVKDTQYF | TGTGCCAGCAGCTCCGACGTCAAAGATACGCAGTATTTT
TRBJ1-4 | TRBV7-6 | TRBD1 | few | CASSLAPPGQGGEKLFF | TGTGCCAGCAGCTTAGCCCCACCGGGACAGGGCGGTGAAAAACTGTTTTTT
TRBJ2-7 | TRBV7-2 | . | many | CASSSIDTGYYEQYF | TGTGCCAGCAGCTCCATCGACACAGGGTACTACGAGCAGTACTTC
TRBJ2-3 | TRBV7-9 | TRBD2 | . | CASVLAGTDTQYF | TGTGCCAGCGTCCTAGCGGGCACAGATACGCAGTATTTT
TRBJ2-3 | TRBV9 | . | many | CASSVDGDTQYF | TGTGCCAGCAGCGTAGATGGAGATACGCAGTATTTT
TRBJ2-5 | TRBV4-3 | TRBD2 | . | CASSQGLVQETQYF | TGCGCCAGCAGCCAGGGACTAGTTCAAGAGACCCAGTACTTC
TRBJ1-4 | TRBV7-9 | . | many | CASSLTLAANEKLFF | TGTGCCAGCAGCTTAACTTTAGCAGCTAATGAAAAACTGTTTTTT
TRBJ1-6 | TRBV5-1 | TRBD1 | many | CASSSGDSYNSPLHF | TGCGCCAGCAGCTCGGGGGACAGCTATAATTCACCCCTCCACTTT
TRBJ2-1 | TRBV4-3 | . | many | CASSQDRGWSDEQFF | TGCGCCAGCAGCCAAGATCGAGGATGGTCCGATGAGCAGTTCTTC
TRBJ2-7 | TRBV7-2 | . | many | CASSLARQSYEQYF | TGTGCCAGCAGCTTAGCGCGTCAGTCCTACGAGCAGTACTTC
TRBJ2-5 | TRBV20-1 | TRBD2 | many | CSARASLAGGQETQYF | TGCAGTGCTAGGGCCTCACTAGCGGGTGGGCAAGAGACCCAGTACTTC
TRBJ2-7 | TRBV7-9 | . | . | CASSSGGGSYEQYF | TGTGCCAGCAGCTCTGGGGGCGGCTCCTACGAGCAGTACTTC
TRBJ2-3 | TRBV7-2 | . | . | CASSESLTSTDTQYF | TGTGCCAGCAGCGAGAGTCTGACGAGCACAGATACGCAGTATTTT
TRBJ1-3 | TRBV12-3/TRBV12-4 | . | few | CASSYGLTSGNTIYF | TGTGCCAGCAGTTACGGCCTTACCTCTGGAAACACCATATATTTT
TRBJ2-7 | TRBV27 | . | few | CASGRGAVEQYF | TGTGCCAGCGGCCGGGGGGCGGTCGAGCAGTACTTC
TRBJ2-7 | TRBV20-1 | . | . | CSARDLYSSYEQYF | TGCAGTGCTAGAGATCTATACTCCTCCTACGAGCAGTACTTC
TRBJ1-5 | TRBV27 | . | . | CASSSNLNNQPQHF | TGTGCCAGCAGTAGTAACTTAAACAATCAGCCCCAGCATTTT
TRBJ1-6 | TRBV12-3/TRBV12-4 | . | few | CASSRNSYNSPLHF | TGTGCCAGCAGTCGTAACTCCTATAATTCACCCCTCCACTTT
TRBJ1-1 | TRBV6-5 | . | many | CASSYMGGAEAFF | TGTGCCAGCAGTTACATGGGAGGTGCTGAAGCTTTCTTT
TRBJ2-7 | TRBV29-1 | . | many | CSAGTTDEQYF | TGCAGCGCTGGGACAACGGACGAGCAGTACTTC
TRBJ2-1 | TRBV7-2 | . | many | CASSSGQFNEQFF | TGTGCCAGCAGCTCCGGACAGTTCAATGAGCAGTTCTTC
TRBJ1-2 | TRBV20-1 | TRBD1 | few | CSASSGQGISGYTF | TGCAGTGCTAGTTCGGGACAGGGAATTTCTGGCTACACCTTC